This T cell receptor beta chain was retrieved from a study of shared clonotypes between healthy human individuals. Findings and caveats of the study: In having few donors, the study represented limited genetic and exposure-history diversity. Non-shared clonotypes were found to have lower generation probabilities than the clonotypes that were shared by all four of the sorted-subset donors.

As for this clone: Its cognate antigen is unknown.

Several immunoSEQ plates received, in even portions, the genomic DNA of each subset. TCRdb keeps only in-frame clones here, not all; method: immunoSEQ multiplex PCR. The profile shows a few million clones, more than 90% of them singletons. The germline V gene has CDR1 SGHDT and CDR2 YYEEEE. CDR3 length equals 16 residues. V shed 2 bases and J shed 7 bases, with 16 bases lying between them. Each of the donors was a healthy adult who was HIV-negative and had not had a recent acute infection or vaccination. The sample taken for sequencing was naive CD4+ T cells sorted from blood. This sample's subset: CD45RA+ positively selected. This TCR was recovered from a man aged 18 to 29 in good health. The chain carries TRBV5-6 and TRBJ1-6; perhaps TRBD1 as D (5 bases). The CDR3 sequence is CASSLPNPGLNSPLHF. CDR3 DNA sequence: TGTGCCAGCAGCTTACCGAACCCAGGGTTGAATTCACCCCTCCACTTT.